This TCR beta chain was profiled in a study of chemoradiotherapy in HPV16-positive cancers. Only in-frame clones appear in the TCRdb table, and some are missing; sequencing was by immunoSEQ multiplex PCR. There are about 8,000 clones in the sample; around 62% occur only once, and around a third lies in the top ten. Details on this clone: Its matching antigen is unknown.

Germline CDR1 SGHAT, CDR2 FQNNGV. CDR3 size: 15 residues. The V end lost 4 bases, the J end lost 1 base, and 14 bases lay between the germline ends. The study's findings and limits: During treatment, candidate HPV-specific clones and E7-related motifs expanded in tumor. Functional assays defining HPV-specific T cells used only a couple of HPV16-positive patients. For HPV16-positive patients, expanding HPV-responsive T cells associated with longer recurrence-free survival.

This sample was taken from a patient who underwent chemoradiotherapy. The rearrangement uses TRBV11-2 and TRBJ2-7; D may correspond to TRBD1 or TRBD2 (5 bases each). The clonotype originates from a human donor with HPV-associated anogenital cancer. CDR3 loop: CASSWTRGSSYEQYV. The CDR3 bases are TGTGCCAGCAGCTGGACAAGAGGGAGTTCCTACGAGCAGTACGTC.